Listed below are T cell receptor beta chains from one sample, sequenced in a study of T cell repertoires in cytomegalovirus infection. No antigen has been assigned to these receptors. TCRdb fed the reads into MiXCR, producing one record per CDR3 protein. The sample has about 570,000 distinct CDR3 sequences; just under 40% are singletons. Material: cultured PBMCs, obtained from culture after CMV antigen stimulation. These receptors came from a human donor in good health (CMV status not recorded). Some clones in this sample may be carry-over from other donors' samples. Each CDR3 is given with its conserved first and last residue. The D gene is left open where the match is weak. A clone size is listed for some rows: how often the clone was seen (once, few, many), or a class if it is expanded.

clone size	J gene	V gene	D gene	CDR3 protein	CDR3 DNA
-	TRBJ2-2	TRBV19	-	CASSMGGELFF	TGTGCCAGTAGTATGGGCGGGGAGCTGTTTTTT
few	TRBJ2-5	TRBV7-8	-	CASSPKWGSRETQYF	TGTGCCAGCAGCCCGAAGTGGGGTAGCAGGGAGACCCAGTACTTC
many	TRBJ1-1	TRBV7-2	-	CASSPQGQGPEAFF	TGTGCCAGCAGCCCTCAGGGTCAGGGTCCTGAAGCTTTCTTT
few	TRBJ2-1	TRBV27	TRBD2	CASSLGGAGGLSHEQFF	TGTGCCAGCAGTCTTGGGGGAGCGGGAGGGTTGTCCCATGAGCAGTTCTTC
-	TRBJ1-5	TRBV15	TRBD1	CATSRTGQGGQPQHF	TGTGCCACCAGCAGAACGGGACAGGGGGGACAGCCCCAGCATTTT
-	TRBJ1-2	TRBV7-2	-	CASTLSPHSNGYTF	TGTGCCAGCACCCTTAGTCCCCATTCCAATGGCTACACCTTC
few	TRBJ2-1	TRBV7-9	-	CASSLIGPEQFF	TGTGCCAGCAGCTTGATAGGACCAGAGCAGTTCTTC
-	TRBJ2-5	TRBV20-1	-	CSGTSQETQYF	TGCAGTGGTACTAGCCAAGAGACCCAGTACTTC
few	TRBJ1-2	TRBV7-2	-	CASSSRADGEGYTF	TGTGCCAGCAGCTCCCGGGCCGACGGTGAGGGCTACACCTTC
-	TRBJ2-3	TRBV7-3	-	CASSLTQGTDTQYF	TGTGCCAGCAGCTTAACACAGGGCACAGATACGCAGTATTTT
-	TRBJ1-1	TRBV7-4	TRBD1	CASSLGQGGYTEAFF	TGTGCCAGCAGCTTAGGACAGGGCGGGTACACTGAAGCTTTCTTT
few	TRBJ1-2	TRBV7-2	TRBD1	CASSLGIRTGLFSERYGYTF	TGTGCCAGCAGCTTAGGTATTAGGACAGGGTTGTTCTCGGAGAGGTATGGCTACACCTTC
-	TRBJ2-1	TRBV7-2	-	CASSIRIYNEQFF	TGTGCCAGCAGCATTAGAATTTACAATGAGCAGTTCTTC
-	TRBJ1-6	TRBV2	-	CASSHRPRDNSPLHF	TGTGCCAGCAGCCACCGTCCCCGGGATAATTCACCCCTCCACTTT
-	TRBJ2-1	TRBV5-4	-	CASSLANRLVRNEQFF	TGTGCCAGCAGCTTGGCCAACCGGCTAGTGAGGAATGAGCAGTTCTTC
-	TRBJ1-4	TRBV20-1	-	CSARPPLGSSNEKLFF	TGCAGTGCTAGGCCCCCGTTGGGTTCGTCCAATGAAAAACTGTTTTTT
many	TRBJ1-4	TRBV7-8	TRBD1	CASSFLTPGQGGEKLFF	TGTGCCAGCAGCTTTCTTACGCCGGGACAGGGAGGAGAAAAACTGTTTTTT
-	TRBJ2-2	TRBV20-1	-	CSAIRSGELFF	TGCAGTGCTATTAGGTCCGGGGAGCTGTTTTTT
once	TRBJ2-3	TRBV7-8	-	CASSLAWGGGTTDTQYF	TGTGCCAGCAGCTTAGCTTGGGGTGGCGGGACCACAGATACGCAGTATTTT
-	TRBJ2-1	TRBV19	-	CASTPSRGAYNEQFF	TGTGCCAGTACCCCGAGCAGGGGAGCCTACAATGAGCAGTTCTTC
few	TRBJ2-1	TRBV2	TRBD2	CASSIPGTNNEQFF	TGTGCCAGCAGTATTCCCGGGACTAACAATGAGCAGTTCTTC
-	TRBJ1-4	TRBV5-6	-	CASSLGGIGAINEKLFF	TGTGCCAGCAGCTTGGGAGGGATCGGTGCTATTAATGAAAAACTGTTTTTT
-	TRBJ2-4	TRBV11-2	TRBD2	CASSLVRTSAGIQYF	TGTGCCAGCAGCTTAGTTAGGACTAGCGCGGGCATTCAGTACTTC
-	TRBJ2-5	TRBV20-1	TRBD2	CSAPTSGRAGETQYF	TGCAGTGCCCCGACTAGCGGGAGGGCCGGGGAGACCCAGTACTTC
-	TRBJ2-5	TRBV29-1	TRBD2	CSVRGGQETQYF	TGCAGCGTACGGGGGGGACAAGAGACCCAGTACTTC
-	TRBJ2-1	TRBV7-2	-	CASSLDSSYNEQFF	TGTGCCAGCAGCTTAGATAGCTCCTACAATGAGCAGTTCTTC
-	TRBJ2-7	TRBV6-1	-	CASRASVHYEQYF	TGTGCCAGTAGGGCTAGCGTTCACTACGAGCAGTACTTC
-	TRBJ1-2	TRBV7-6	-	CASSGKEGLLYGYTF	TGTGCCAGCAGCGGGAAGGAGGGACTGCTCTATGGCTACACCTTC
many	TRBJ2-1	TRBV7-2	TRBD2	CASSPRILAGGPNEQFF	TGTGCCAGCAGCCCAAGAATACTAGCGGGAGGGCCGAATGAGCAGTTCTTC
-	TRBJ2-7	TRBV7-2	-	CASSFWTASYEQYF	TGTGCCAGCAGCTTCTGGACGGCCTCCTACGAGCAGTACTTC
few	TRBJ1-1	TRBV6-5	-	CASSYRQVNTEAFF	TGTGCCAGCAGTTACCGGCAAGTGAACACTGAAGCTTTCTTT
-	TRBJ2-5	TRBV10-3	-	CAIKAAHVQETQYF	TGTGCCATCAAAGCCGCACACGTACAAGAGACCCAGTACTTC
-	TRBJ2-1	TRBV5-1	-	CASSSQGGPGNEQFF	TGCGCCAGCAGCTCCCAGGGGGGGCCAGGCAATGAGCAGTTCTTC
-	TRBJ1-4	TRBV6-6	-	CASSDGALATNEKLFF	TGTGCCAGCAGTGACGGGGCACTCGCAACTAATGAAAAACTGTTTTTT
-	TRBJ1-1	TRBV4-1	TRBD1	CASSQTGGRTEAFF	TGCGCCAGCAGCCAGACAGGGGGCCGCACTGAAGCTTTCTTT
few	TRBJ2-5	TRBV12-3/TRBV12-4	-	CASSLFGTQYF	TGTGCCAGCAGTTTGTTTGGGACCCAGTACTTC
-	TRBJ1-1	TRBV19	-	CASSFNPDRPMNTEAFF	TGTGCCAGTAGTTTCAACCCGGACAGACCTATGAACACTGAAGCTTTCTTT
-	TRBJ1-1	TRBV7-9	-	CASRGGGGSEAFF	TGTGCCAGCAGGGGGGGGGGGGGATCCGAAGCTTTCTTT
few	TRBJ1-6	TRBV27	-	CASSLRGRRNSPLHF	TGTGCCAGCAGTCTTAGGGGCCGCCGTAATTCACCCCTCCACTTT
many	TRBJ1-1	TRBV7-2	TRBD1	CASSPYRGEGTEAFF	TGTGCCAGCAGCCCCTACAGGGGGGAGGGCACTGAAGCTTTCTTT
-	TRBJ2-7	TRBV5-6	-	CASSPPTLSRSYEQYF	TGTGCCAGCAGCCCCCCTACGCTCTCCCGTTCCTACGAGCAGTACTTC
-	TRBJ1-4	TRBV2	TRBD1	CASTGTGGASEKLFF	TGTGCCAGCACCGGGACAGGGGGCGCCTCTGAAAAACTGTTTTTT
-	TRBJ2-7	TRBV6-5	-	CASSYAGVGYEQYF	TGTGCCAGCAGTTACGCAGGGGTGGGCTACGAGCAGTACTTC
-	TRBJ2-3	TRBV5-4	TRBD2	CASSLRRAGVYTDTQYF	TGTGCCAGCAGCTTGAGGAGGGCGGGGGTATACACAGATACGCAGTATTTT
-	TRBJ2-2	TRBV19	TRBD2	CASRPGTSGNANTGELFF	TGTGCCAGTAGGCCGGGGACTAGCGGGAACGCGAACACCGGGGAGCTGTTTTTT
few	TRBJ1-5	TRBV4-3	-	CASSQDSTGGRNQPQHF	TGCGCCAGCAGCCAAGACTCGACCGGGGGCCGCAATCAGCCCCAGCATTTT
-	TRBJ2-5	TRBV29-1	-	CSAKRLGETQYF	TGCAGCGCAAAAAGGCTTGGGGAGACCCAGTACTTC
few	TRBJ1-4	TRBV5-6	-	CASSFGQVGEKLFF	TGTGCCAGCAGCTTTGGGCAGGTCGGAGAAAAACTGTTTTTT
-	TRBJ1-1	TRBV5-1	-	CASKTRAGATEAFF	TGCGCCAGCAAGACGAGGGCGGGGGCTACTGAAGCTTTCTTT